The T cell receptor (beta chain) under discussion was sequenced for a study of post-analysis software for immune sequencing data (dated by TCRdb to between 2015 and 2016). For the wider study: The recorded disease courses included relapsing-remitting, secondary progressive and progressive-relapsing multiple sclerosis, and some patients had no subtype annotation. The patient repertoires were compared against approximately twelve previously published healthy control repertoires obtained from donors aged roughly 6 to 25 years. A subset of samples was prepared in parallel using single-end sample barcoding, then pooled and co-amplified after Illumina adapter ligation. Overall study outcomes, separate from this receptor: The control group was slightly older than the multiple sclerosis patient group. Direct clustering with F measure revealed strong co-clustering of samples prepared in the same batch, which led to a batch-effect correction. Significantly lower normalized Chao1 diversity was found in multiple sclerosis patients than in controls, suggesting substantial peripheral T-cell clonal expansion.

Library prep was done by PCR. TCRdb shows the sequencer as Illumina HiSeq 2500. Unique molecular identifiers were incorporated into TCR beta cDNA libraries to reduce PCR and sequencing biases. Some 500,000 cDNA molecules were obtained per 1 to 10 million input T cells, so each molecule approximated one T cell. The same protocol used for the earlier healthy control dataset was applied to prepare and sequence the patient libraries. Samples belonging to the same batch were prepared together, multiplexed and sequenced on a shared HiSeq lane. On the authors' methods: Raw barcoded reads were processed with MIGEC, discarding single-read molecular identifier groups before consensus assembly and CDR3 extraction. VDJtools was used for post-analysis of the clonotype tables, with diversity normalized by down-sampling every dataset to the smallest sample size. To correct batch-related cross-sample contamination, repertoire overlap clustering matched CDR3 amino acid sequences but not nucleotide sequences. In-frame beta chains were kept once TCRdb had trimmed the public reads at Q25 with fastp and called clones with MiXCR. Each CDR3 protein appears once, grouped with its most common genes and DNA. These V and J calls are TCRdb output, not the study's own analysis. Recorded for this sample are fewer than 850,000 distinct CDR3 sequences; just over 45% of them occurred a single time. The ten top clones hold roughly 4.5% of the sample.

Notes on this clonotype: Its antigen remains undetermined. No qualities accompany the bases; no much larger clone lies one base away.

To demonstrate the VDJtools post-analysis software, TCR beta repertoires were profiled from the peripheral blood of over ten young patients with multiple sclerosis. The patients with multiple sclerosis were children and adolescents between about 6 and 15 years of age. The clonotype was recovered from a girl aged 5-17 years with multiple sclerosis. Sequenced sample: blood.

In nucleotides, the sequence is TGTGCCAGCAGCGTAGAGGGGGGAGGGCCGGAAGAGACCCAGTACTTC. Its translation reads: CASSVEGGGPEETQYF. The rearranged segments are TRBV9 and TRBJ2-5, with TRBD2 perhaps the D gene, on 7 matching bases. There are 16 amino acids in the CDR3, from cysteine to phenylalanine inclusive. The CDR3 DNA has 48 bases and is translated from base 1. The germline V gene yields SGDLS for CDR1 and YYNGEE for CDR2. Relative to germline, V is 0 bases shorter and J is 3 bases shorter, with 15 bases between their ends.